The clone carrying this T cell receptor (beta chain) is categorized as medium-sized. TCRdb keeps only in-frame clones here, not all; method: immunoSEQ multiplex PCR. The sample consists of some 50,000 clones, 70% to 90% of them appearing once. The data belong to a study of blood T cell repertoires in COVID-19. About the research overall: Acute and convalescent COVID-19 samples came from the United States, Italy and Spain.

The germline gives CDR1 SGHVS, CDR2 FNYEAQ. The junction had 9 bases not matched to a gene; V was cut back by 1 base and J by 7 bases. The length of the CDR3 is 15 residues. V is TRBV7-6 and J is TRBJ1-2; TRBD1 matches 7 bases. This clonotype was sampled from a human donor in a cohort sampled during active COVID-19. The donor label of this sample is uncertain. Sequenced sample: peripheral blood. CDR3 nucleotide sequence: TGTGCCAGCAGCTTAGAACAGGGGCGGGTCGGTGGCTACACCTTC. Protein: CASSLEQGRVGGYTF.